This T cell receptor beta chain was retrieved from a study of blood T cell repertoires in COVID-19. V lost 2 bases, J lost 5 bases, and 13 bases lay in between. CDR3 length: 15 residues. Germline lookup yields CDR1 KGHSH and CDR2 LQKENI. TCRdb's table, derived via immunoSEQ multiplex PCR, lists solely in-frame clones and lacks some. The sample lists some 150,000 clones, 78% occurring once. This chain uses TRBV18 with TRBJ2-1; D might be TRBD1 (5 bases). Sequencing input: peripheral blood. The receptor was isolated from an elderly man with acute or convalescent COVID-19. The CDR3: CASSPGAQRNNEQFF. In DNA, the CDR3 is TGTGCCAGCTCACCAGGGGCCCAAAGGAACAATGAGCAGTTCTTC.